This T cell receptor beta chain was identified during a study of blood T cell repertoires in COVID-19. Study-wide background: COVID-19 samples collected from the United States, Italy and Spain covered acute and convalescent phases. The analysed material was cDNA or gDNA that came from T cells, B-cell-depleted T cells, or PBMCs.

Some clones are missing from TCRdb's copy, which holds only in-frame ones; the method was immunoSEQ multiplex PCR. Of around 57,000 clones listed, approximately 86% were seen once; the top ten hold approximately 18%. Germline lookup yields CDR1 SGDLS and CDR2 YYNGEE. The J segment lost 6 bases and the V segment lost 2 bases, leaving 4 bases of the junction unmatched. The CDR3 extends over 15 amino acids. Sequencing input: peripheral blood. The chain combines TRBV9 with TRBJ2-3; TRBD2 aligns across 12 bases. This clonotype was obtained from an elderly woman with active COVID-19. CDR3 sequence (DNA): TGTGCCAGCAGCGTCTTTGGACTAGCGGGGGATACGCAGTATTTT. Its protein product is CASSVFGLAGDTQYF.